This T cell receptor beta chain was recorded in a study of vaccination and CD4 T cells after COVID-19. Treatment meaning: approximately nine-day PBMC culture with coronavirus spike peptide pools or control peptides (ViraFEST assay). Only a few counts were recorded for this clonotype. Its antigen is still unknown. This CDR3 has 16 amino acids. V trimming: 7 bases; J trimming: 4 bases; junction bases outside the gene matches: 15. Germline-derived CDR1 and CDR2 are SEHNR and FQNEAQ (reference sequence). The Oncomine TCR Beta short-read assay was applied to DNA of cultured CD4+ T cells. TCRdb ran MiXCR on the PCR reads and lists one entry per CDR3 protein. The sample lists some 5,300 distinct CDR3 sequences; about 38% were seen once.

J is TRBJ2-5 and V is TRBV7-9, with 7 bases that match TRBD2. Sample: CD4+ T cells from blood, cultured in vitro. This receptor was obtained from a human donor who had recovered from COVID-19. CDR3 in amino acids: CASTQYDGTISETQYF. In nucleotides, the CDR3 is TGTGCCAGCACCCAATATGACGGGACTATATCAGAGACCCAGTACTTC.